One and the same sample provided the 14 T cell receptor beta chains below, sequenced in a study of regulatory T cells in long-lasting Graves disease. Indicated time point: persistent/refractory GD, antithyroid drugs over 5 years with positive TRAb. With RNA extracted from PBMCs as input, the TCR library was made. Construction of the TCR beta libraries employed iRepertoire HTBI primers in conjunction with Arm-PCR of CDR3 regions. TCRdb recomputed calls from the multiplex PCR reads with MiXCR, one row per CDR3 protein. This table holds fewer than 400,000 distinct CDR3 sequences, around a fifth found once. Material: peripheral blood mononuclear cells (PBMCs), obtained when the disease was refractory, from a patient treated with antithyroid drugs. These receptor sequences come from a female donor with Graves disease.

This clonotype was detected ten times or more. This chain connects TRBV19 to TRBJ2-5; 11 bases fit TRBD2. Trimming at V came to 2 bases and at J to 4 bases, leaving 9 bases not matched to a gene. Germline CDR1 is LNHDA and CDR2 is SQIVND (reference sequence). The CDR3 is 17 amino acids. In nucleotides, the CDR3 is TGTGCCAGTAGTATAAGACTAGCGGGAACGTTTGGAGAGACCCAGTACTTC. Its translation: CASSIRLAGTFGETQYF.

Turning to this clonotype: A much larger clone sits a single nucleotide away, making a read error possible. The J gene is TRBJ1-5, the V gene TRBV7-9, with 7 bases identical to TRBD1. CDR1 is SEHNR, CDR2 FQNEAQ, per germline (reference sequence). V gave up 4 bases and J gave up 5 bases; unmatched junction bases: 8. The CDR3 spans 15 residues. The CDR3 region is CASSCGTVWDQPQHF. The CDR3 DNA is TGTGCCAGCAGCTGCGGGACAGTTTGGGATCAGCCCCAGCATTTT.

The chain carries TRBV30 and TRBJ1-1; no definite D call. The CDR3 length is 13 residues. V lost 0 bases and J lost 8, with 13 bases in between. Germline CDR1 is GTSNPN and CDR2 is SVGIG (reference sequence). CDR3 residues: CAWSVDPLPEAFF. Here the CDR3 DNA reads TGTGCCTGGAGTGTAGACCCTCTCCCGGAAGCTTTCTTT.

The count of this clonotype is one. The chain employs TRBV5-8 and TRBJ1-2; TRBD1 matches at 7 bases. This CDR3 is 14 amino acids long. The trim removed 1 base at V and 4 bases at J, leaving 4 bases unmatched. Germline V gives CDR1 SGHTS, CDR2 YDEGEE. The CDR3 region has the DNA TGTGCCAGCAGCTTGAGAGCAGGGGGCTATGGCTACACCTTC. Encoded protein: CASSLRAGGYGYTF.

This chain links TRBV20-1 with TRBJ1-5; 8 bases agree with TRBD1. The CDR3 is 16 residues long. V lost 4 bases to trimming and J lost 0 bases; unmatched junction nucleotides: 8. Per the germline V gene, CDR1 is DFQATT and CDR2 is SNEGSKA (reference sequence). The CDR3 spells CSANPDRDLSNQPQHF. DNA of the CDR3: TGCAGTGCTAACCCGGACAGGGACCTTAGCAATCAGCCCCAGCATTTT.

This clonotype was seen ten or more times. The chain links TRBV12-3 or TRBV12-4 to TRBJ1-2; D is possibly TRBD1 (6 bases). CDR3 length equals 16 residues. Between the trimmed V and J ends, which lost 0 bases and 0 bases, there was a span of 11 bases. The CDR3: CASSLANRASNYGYTF. CDR3 sequence (DNA): TGTGCCAGCAGTTTAGCCAACAGGGCCTCTAACTATGGCTACACCTTC.

This clonotype was counted only a few times. The chain combines TRBV5-1 with TRBJ2-7; 10 bases are a match to TRBD2. From germline, CDR1 is SGHRS and CDR2 YFSETQ. The CDR3 has 17 residues. V trimming: 3 bases; J trimming: 0 bases; junction bases outside the gene matches: 9. DNA for the CDR3: TGCGCCAGCAGCTATGAACATAGCGGGAGGTTCTCCTACGAGCAGTACTTC. Encoded protein: CASSYEHSGRFSYEQYF.

The chain employs TRBV2 and TRBJ2-4; TRBD1 matches at 9 bases. V shed 4 bases and J 10 bases; nucleotides not matched to a gene: 2. The CDR3 has 12 residues. The V gene's germline CDR1 is SNHLY and CDR2 FYNNEI. The CDR3 nucleotides read TGTGCCAGCAGTGTCGGGACAGGGATTCAGTACTTC. Protein product: CASSVGTGIQYF.

This clonotype was observed a few times. This chain uses TRBV27 with TRBJ2-7, with D possibly TRBD1 on 5 matching bases. V shed 5 bases and J shed 3 bases, with 20 bases lying between them. Per germline, CDR1 MNHEY and CDR2 SMNVEV (reference sequence). The CDR3 runs 16 residues. CDR3 coding DNA: TGTGCCAGCAGTCCCTTCCCCCAAGGGGTGGGCTACGAGCAGTACTTC. Amino acids: CASSPFPQGVGYEQYF.

The V gene is TRBV3-1, the J gene TRBJ1-2, with D maybe TRBD1 (5 bases). Germline CDR1 is LGHDT and CDR2 is YNNKEL (reference sequence). This CDR3 has 14 amino acids. Trimming took off 1 base at V and 6 bases at J, with 12 bases between the two ends. The CDR3 region is CASSQVSGTNGYTF. The CDR3 DNA reads as TGTGCCAGCAGCCAAGTCTCCGGGACGAATGGCTACACCTTC.

Many counts were recorded for this clonotype. The chain links TRBV7-9 to TRBJ1-4; D is ambiguous. V was shortened by 5 bases and J by 7 bases, with 11 bases between the two germline ends. This CDR3 contains 13 residues. Germline V CDR1 and CDR2: SEHNR, FQNEAQ (reference sequence). The CDR3 here is CASSPAESEKLFF. The CDR3 bases are TGTGCCAGCAGCCCCGCGGAGAGTGAAAAACTGTTTTTT.

On this clonotype itself: This sequence may be a read error, since a much larger clone differs from it by one base. This sequence joins TRBV2 and TRBJ1-5; possible D gene TRBD1, 6 bases. This CDR3 comprises 13 residues. V was pared by 5 bases and J by 5 bases, with 10 bases between. Germline V gene lookup returns CDR1 SNHLY and CDR2 FYNNEI. Written as DNA, the CDR3 is TGTGCCAGCAGTCAGGGGTGTGATCAGCCCCAGCATTTT. Protein product: CASSQGCDQPQHF.

This clonotype was detected a few times. V usage is TRBV6-1 and J usage is TRBJ1-2; no firm D call. The ends were cut back, 2 bases at V and 8 bases at J, with 12 bases in the middle. The germline CDR1 and CDR2 sequences are MNHNS and SASEGT. CDR3 length: 13 amino acids. CDR3 DNA: TGTGCCAGCAGTGAACGCTTCCGCGGGGGCTACACCTTC. Translating it yields CASSERFRGGYTF.

Only a few counts were recorded for this clonotype. The rearrangement joins TRBV20-1 to TRBJ1-6; D call uncertain. V gave up 0 bases and J gave up 2 bases, with 11 bases separating them. The CDR3 has 16 amino acids. The V gene's germline CDR1 is DFQATT and CDR2 SNEGSKA (reference sequence). The CDR3 bases are TGCAGTGCTAGAGATCGAAGGCCGCCCTATAATTCACCCCTCCACTTT. Its protein is CSARDRRPPYNSPLHF.